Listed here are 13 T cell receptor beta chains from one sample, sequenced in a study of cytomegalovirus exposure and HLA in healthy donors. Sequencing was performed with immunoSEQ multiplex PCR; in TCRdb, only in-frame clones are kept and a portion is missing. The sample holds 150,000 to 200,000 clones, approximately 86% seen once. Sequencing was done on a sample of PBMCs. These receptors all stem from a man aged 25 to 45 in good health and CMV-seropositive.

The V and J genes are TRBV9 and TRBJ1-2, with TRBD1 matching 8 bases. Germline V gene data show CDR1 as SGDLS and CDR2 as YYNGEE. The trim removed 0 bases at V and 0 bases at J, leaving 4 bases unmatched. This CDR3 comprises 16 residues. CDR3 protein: CASSVGDRGTNYGYTF. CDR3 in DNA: TGTGCCAGCAGCGTAGGAGACAGGGGAACTAACTATGGCTACACCTTC.

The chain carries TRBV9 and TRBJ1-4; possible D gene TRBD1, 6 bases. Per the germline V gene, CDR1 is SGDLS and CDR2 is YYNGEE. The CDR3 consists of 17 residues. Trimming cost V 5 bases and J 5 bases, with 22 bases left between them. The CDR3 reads CASSLSAGGVLNEKLFF. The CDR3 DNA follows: TGTGCCAGCAGTTTGTCGGCGGGGGGCGTCCTGAATGAAAAACTGTTTTTT.

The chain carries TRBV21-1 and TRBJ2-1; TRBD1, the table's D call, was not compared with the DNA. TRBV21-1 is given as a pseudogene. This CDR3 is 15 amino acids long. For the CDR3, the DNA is TGTGCCAGCAGCAGACGACAGGGCGAGGGGGATGAGCAGTTCTTC. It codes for CASSRRQGEGDEQFF.

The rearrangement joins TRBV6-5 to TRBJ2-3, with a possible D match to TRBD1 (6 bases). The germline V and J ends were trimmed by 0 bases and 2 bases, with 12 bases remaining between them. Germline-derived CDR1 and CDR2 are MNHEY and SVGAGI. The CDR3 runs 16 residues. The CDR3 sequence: CASSYSNRVFTDTQYF. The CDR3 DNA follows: TGTGCCAGCAGTTACTCGAACAGGGTTTTCACAGATACGCAGTATTTT.

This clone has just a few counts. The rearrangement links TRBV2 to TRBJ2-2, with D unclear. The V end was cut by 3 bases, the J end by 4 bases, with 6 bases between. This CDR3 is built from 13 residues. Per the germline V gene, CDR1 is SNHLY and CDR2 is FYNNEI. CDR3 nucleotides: TGTGCCAGCAGTGAGGCGGCCACCGGGGAGCTGTTTTTT. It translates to CASSEAATGELFF.

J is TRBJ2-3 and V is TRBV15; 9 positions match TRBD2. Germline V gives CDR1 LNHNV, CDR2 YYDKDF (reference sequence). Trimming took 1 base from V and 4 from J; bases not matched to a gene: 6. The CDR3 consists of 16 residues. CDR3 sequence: CATSRGSGGRADTQYF. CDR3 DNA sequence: TGTGCCACCAGCAGAGGGAGCGGGGGGAGGGCAGATACGCAGTATTTT.

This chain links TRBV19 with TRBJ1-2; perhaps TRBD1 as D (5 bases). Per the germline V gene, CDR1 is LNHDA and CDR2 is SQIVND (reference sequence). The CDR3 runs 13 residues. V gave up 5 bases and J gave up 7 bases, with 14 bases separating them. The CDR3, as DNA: TGTGCCAGTAGTTCGCTTGGGGCCTCTGGCTACACCTTC. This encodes CASSSLGASGYTF.

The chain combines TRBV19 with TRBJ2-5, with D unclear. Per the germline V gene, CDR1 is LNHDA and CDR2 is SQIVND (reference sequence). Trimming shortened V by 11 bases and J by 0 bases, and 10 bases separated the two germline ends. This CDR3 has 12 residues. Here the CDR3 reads CARTVDQETQYF. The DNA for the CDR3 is TGTGCCCGAACGGTGGACCAAGAGACCCAGTACTTC.

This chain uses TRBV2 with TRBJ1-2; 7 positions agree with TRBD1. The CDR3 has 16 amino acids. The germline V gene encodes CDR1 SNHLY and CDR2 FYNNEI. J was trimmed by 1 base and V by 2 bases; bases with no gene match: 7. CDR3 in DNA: TGTGCCAGCAGTGAAATGGGACAGTCTCGTAACTATGGCTACACCTTC. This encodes CASSEMGQSRNYGYTF.

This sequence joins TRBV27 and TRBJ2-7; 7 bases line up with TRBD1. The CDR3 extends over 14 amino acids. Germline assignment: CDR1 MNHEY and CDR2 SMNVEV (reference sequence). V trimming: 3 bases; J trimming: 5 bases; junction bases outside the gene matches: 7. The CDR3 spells CASSFDRVVHEQYF. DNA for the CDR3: TGTGCCAGCAGTTTTGACAGGGTGGTCCACGAGCAGTACTTC.

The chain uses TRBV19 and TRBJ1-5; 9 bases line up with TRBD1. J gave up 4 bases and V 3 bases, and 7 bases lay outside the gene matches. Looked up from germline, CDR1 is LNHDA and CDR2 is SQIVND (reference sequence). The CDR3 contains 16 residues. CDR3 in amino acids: CASSMLTGGWNQPQHF. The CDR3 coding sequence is TGTGCCAGTAGTATGTTAACAGGGGGCTGGAATCAGCCCCAGCATTTT.

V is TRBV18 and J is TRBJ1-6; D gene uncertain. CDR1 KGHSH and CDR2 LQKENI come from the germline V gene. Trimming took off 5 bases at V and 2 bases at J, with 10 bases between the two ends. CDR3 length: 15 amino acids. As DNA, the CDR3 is TGTGCCAGCTCAACGAGGGAAACCTATAATTCACCCCTCCACTTT. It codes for CASSTRETYNSPLHF.

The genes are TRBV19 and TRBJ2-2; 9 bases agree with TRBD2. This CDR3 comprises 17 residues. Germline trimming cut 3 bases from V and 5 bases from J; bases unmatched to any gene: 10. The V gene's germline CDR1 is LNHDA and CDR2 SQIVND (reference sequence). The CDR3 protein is CASSIPRGSGGTGELFF. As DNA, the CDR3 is TGTGCCAGTAGTATCCCCAGGGGGAGCGGGGGGACCGGGGAGCTGTTTTTT.